The rows below give T cell receptor beta chains drawn from one sample of a study of Graves' ophthalmopathy and Graves' hyperthyroidism. TCRdb fed the multiplex PCR reads into MiXCR, producing one record per CDR3 protein. The sample has hundreds of thousands of distinct CDR3 sequences, about two fifths seen once. The sample consisted of peripheral blood. The source of these receptors is an adult man with Graves' ophthalmopathy. CDR3s include the opening cysteine and the closing phenylalanine or tryptophan. Fields, in order: V gene, J gene, D gene, clone size, CDR3 DNA, CDR3 protein. The D gene is left open where the match is weak. Size is stated for part of the rows, as once, few or many counts, or as a class when the clone is expanded.

V: TRBV10-3; J: TRBJ1-5; D: NA; size: NA; DNA: TGTGCCAGCAGCCGGGCGGGGGGGCGGCAGCCCCAGCATTTT; CDR3: CASSRAGGRQPQHF
V: TRBV10-3; J: TRBJ1-2; D: NA; size: NA; DNA: TGTGCCAGCAGAGAAGACCCACCAGGGGCGGAAGGCTACACCTTC; CDR3: CASREDPPGAEGYTF
V: TRBV29-1; J: TRBJ1-1; D: TRBD1; size: NA; DNA: TGCAGCGTAGGTTCCCAGGGGGGAGAGAACACTGAAGCTTTCTTT; CDR3: CSVGSQGGENTEAFF
V: TRBV12-3/TRBV12-4; J: TRBJ2-7; D: NA; size: NA; DNA: TGTGCCAGCAGTTTAGCAGCGTGGCTAGGGTCGCCGGAGGAGCAGTACTTC; CDR3: CASSLAAWLGSPEEQYF
V: TRBV2; J: TRBJ1-4; D: NA; size: NA; DNA: TGTGCCAGCAGTGAGGCGGTTCATGAAAAACTGTTTTTT; CDR3: CASSEAVHEKLFF
V: TRBV2; J: TRBJ2-2; D: NA; size: many; DNA: TGTGCCAGCAGGGAAGTATCCGCCACCGGGGAGCTGTTTTTT; CDR3: CASREVSATGELFF
V: TRBV5-4; J: TRBJ2-7; D: NA; size: NA; DNA: TGCGCCAGCAGCCGATCCATCCTCTCCGGCTCCTACGAGCAGTACTTC; CDR3: CASSRSILSGSYEQYF
V: TRBV20-1; J: TRBJ2-5; D: TRBD1; size: NA; DNA: TGCAGTGCCCTTAACAGGGGACAGGAGACCCAGTACTTC; CDR3: CSALNRGQETQYF
V: TRBV9; J: TRBJ2-2; D: NA; size: many; DNA: TGTGCCAGCAGCGTATTGGGGGGGGGCATCGGGGAGCTGTTTTTT; CDR3: CASSVLGGGIGELFF
V: TRBV4-3; J: TRBJ1-4; D: NA; size: NA; DNA: TGCGCCAGCAGCCGGGGCCTCGAATATGAAAAACTGTTTTTT; CDR3: CASSRGLEYEKLFF
V: TRBV20-1; J: TRBJ1-2; D: NA; size: NA; DNA: TGCAGTGCTAGAGATTTAGAGGGAGCCACTAACTATGGCTACACCTTC; CDR3: CSARDLEGATNYGYTF
V: TRBV6-2/TRBV6-3; J: TRBJ1-5; D: NA; size: many; DNA: TGTGCCAGCAGCCAAATGCTGATACCCCAGCATTTT; CDR3: CASSQMLIPQHF
V: TRBV29-1; J: TRBJ1-1; D: TRBD1; size: many; DNA: TGCAGCGTTGATGGACAGGGAAAGAACACTGAAGCTTTCTTT; CDR3: CSVDGQGKNTEAFF
V: TRBV25-1; J: TRBJ2-2; D: NA; size: NA; DNA: TGTGCCAGTAGGGGGCGGAGGAGGGCCTACTCCAACGCGAACACCGGGGAGCTGTTTTTT; CDR3: CASRGRRRAYSNANTGELFF
V: TRBV7-2; J: TRBJ1-3; D: NA; size: many; DNA: TGTGCCAGCAGCTCGCTGTCCCGGGGATCTGGAAACACCATATATTTT; CDR3: CASSSLSRGSGNTIYF
V: TRBV19; J: TRBJ2-7; D: NA; size: many; DNA: TGTGCCAGTAGTAAGGATCCCTACGAGCAGTACTTC; CDR3: CASSKDPYEQYF
V: TRBV15; J: TRBJ1-5; D: TRBD1; size: NA; DNA: TGTGCCACCAGCAGGACAGGGACGGGTCAGCCCCAGCATTTT; CDR3: CATSRTGTGQPQHF
V: TRBV5-1; J: TRBJ2-5; D: TRBD1; size: NA; DNA: TGCGCCAGCAGCACAGGACAGGACCAAGAGACCCAGTACTTC; CDR3: CASSTGQDQETQYF
V: TRBV5-8; J: TRBJ1-2; D: NA; size: few; DNA: TGTGCCAGCAGCTTCGCGGCCCCTAACTATGGCTACACCTTC; CDR3: CASSFAAPNYGYTF
V: TRBV5-4; J: TRBJ2-7; D: NA; size: few; DNA: TGTGCCAGCAGCTTGAACGTCATCTACGAGCAGTACTTC; CDR3: CASSLNVIYEQYF
V: TRBV10-3; J: TRBJ2-2; D: NA; size: NA; DNA: TGTGCCATCAGTGAGGTCCCAGACGGCGAGCTGTTTTTT; CDR3: CAISEVPDGELFF
V: TRBV25-1; J: TRBJ2-7; D: TRBD2; size: NA; DNA: TGTGCCAGCAGTGACCCCGGGACTAGCGGGGCGAACGAGCAGTACTTC; CDR3: CASSDPGTSGANEQYF
V: TRBV13; J: TRBJ2-7; D: NA; size: few; DNA: TGTGCCAGCAGTTACGGGTCGGGACTCTCCTACGAGCAGTACTTC; CDR3: CASSYGSGLSYEQYF
V: TRBV7-2; J: TRBJ2-6; D: NA; size: NA; DNA: TGTGCCAGCAGTTGGGGCGATATGAACACTGAAGCTTTC; CDR3: CASSWGDMNTEAF
V: TRBV20-1; J: TRBJ2-1; D: NA; size: NA; DNA: TGCAGTGCTAGAAGGCGGTCGCACAATGAGCAGTTCTTC; CDR3: CSARRRSHNEQFF
V: TRBV4-1; J: TRBJ2-7; D: TRBD1; size: many; DNA: TGCGCCAGCAGCCAAGGTGGGACAGGGAAATACGAGCAGTACTTC; CDR3: CASSQGGTGKYEQYF
V: TRBV25-1; J: TRBJ2-1; D: NA; size: few; DNA: TGTGCCAGCAGTGAGGGGCGCTACAATGAGCAGTTCTTC; CDR3: CASSEGRYNEQFF
V: TRBV29-1; J: TRBJ2-2; D: TRBD2; size: many; DNA: TGCAGCGGGACCGGGACTAGCCTCTCCGGGGAGCTGTTTTTT; CDR3: CSGTGTSLSGELFF
V: TRBV12-3/TRBV12-4; J: TRBJ2-5; D: TRBD1; size: many; DNA: TGTGCCAGCAGCCTGGAGGGGACAGGGGGATTTCAAGAGACCCAGTACTTC; CDR3: CASSLEGTGGFQETQYF
V: TRBV24-1; J: TRBJ1-2; D: NA; size: NA; DNA: TGTGCCACCAGTGATGACCCCGGGCCCTTAGGGAGGAATCGGGGCTACACCTTC; CDR3: CATSDDPGPLGRNRGYTF
V: TRBV7-2; J: TRBJ1-5; D: TRBD1; size: NA; DNA: TGTGCCAGCAGCTTATTAGGGGGCGGGACCAATCAGCCCCAGCATTTT; CDR3: CASSLLGGGTNQPQHF
V: TRBV4-1; J: TRBJ2-7; D: NA; size: few; DNA: TGCGCCAGCAGCCAAGATCGCGGACTATCCAGCTACGAGCAGTACTTC; CDR3: CASSQDRGLSSYEQYF
V: TRBV15; J: TRBJ2-3; D: NA; size: many; DNA: TGTGCCACCAGCAGAGACACAGATACGCAGTATTTT; CDR3: CATSRDTDTQYF
V: TRBV10-3; J: TRBJ1-4; D: TRBD1; size: NA; DNA: TGTGCCATCAGCTTAGACAGGGCGTCAACTAATGAAAAACTGTTTTTT; CDR3: CAISLDRASTNEKLFF
V: TRBV10-3; J: TRBJ2-7; D: TRBD1; size: NA; DNA: TGTGCCGGCAGGAACCACAGGGGACGAGGCTACGAGCAGTACTTC; CDR3: CAGRNHRGRGYEQYF
V: TRBV5-1; J: TRBJ2-7; D: NA; size: many; DNA: TGCGCCAGCAGCGTGACGGGTACCTACGAGCAGTACTTC; CDR3: CASSVTGTYEQYF
V: TRBV29-1; J: TRBJ2-7; D: NA; size: NA; DNA: TGCAGCGTTGAAGATCAGGGTAGGTCCCAGTACTTC; CDR3: CSVEDQGRSQYF
V: TRBV29-1; J: TRBJ1-2; D: TRBD1; size: many; DNA: TGCAGCGTTCAGGACAGGGGCCTATTTGGCTACACCTTC; CDR3: CSVQDRGLFGYTF
V: TRBV2; J: TRBJ2-7; D: TRBD1; size: many; DNA: TGTGCCAGCAGGACCGGGACAGATAGATACGAGCAGTACTTC; CDR3: CASRTGTDRYEQYF
V: TRBV25-1; J: TRBJ2-7; D: TRBD1; size: NA; DNA: TGTGCCAGCTCACCTGGGACAGGGGGCGAGTACGAGCAGTACTTC; CDR3: CASSPGTGGEYEQYF
V: TRBV24-1; J: TRBJ2-6; D: TRBD1; size: NA; DNA: TGTGCCACCAGTGATGGACAGGGAGATGGGGCCAACGTCCTGACTTTC; CDR3: CATSDGQGDGANVLTF
V: TRBV7-2; J: TRBJ2-5; D: TRBD2; size: NA; DNA: TGTGCCAGCAGCTTAGCACCAGCGGGGGATCAGTACTTC; CDR3: CASSLAPAGDQYF
V: TRBV6-5; J: TRBJ1-1; D: NA; size: NA; DNA: TGTGCCAGCAGTTATGGGGGGTTAGCTTTCTTT; CDR3: CASSYGGLAFF
V: TRBV30; J: TRBJ1-6; D: TRBD1; size: few; DNA: TGTGCCTGGAAACCGGGACAGGGGGCAACTAATTCACCCCTCCACTTT; CDR3: CAWKPGQGATNSPLHF
V: TRBV7-8; J: TRBJ1-2; D: NA; size: NA; DNA: TGTGCCAGCAGTGTCCCGGGGCCTGACTATGGCTACACCTTC; CDR3: CASSVPGPDYGYTF
V: TRBV7-9; J: TRBJ1-3; D: NA; size: few; DNA: TGTGCCAGCAGCCAAGGAAGGACCTATGGAAACACCATATATTTT; CDR3: CASSQGRTYGNTIYF